This T cell receptor beta chain stems from a study of cytomegalovirus exposure and HLA in healthy donors. Study results and limitations: Later analysis associated a missense DCLRE1C variant with TCR beta V- and J-gene trimming. In a later analysis, common viral pathogens appeared linked to several of the most significant clusters. Some V segments, TRBV6-2 and TRBV6-3 among them, were indistinguishable and were therefore excluded.

In the PCR, 60 Vbeta and 13 Jbeta primers were used. Sequencing used immunoSEQ multiplex PCR; TCRdb keeps in-frame clones, though not all of them. This sample has roughly 93,000 clones, with around 75% found just once. This CDR3 region has 13 residues. Germline-derived CDR1 and CDR2 are KGHSH and LQKENI. Concerning this clone itself: Its target is unknown. Germline is not matched at one junction end, which may reflect a read error.

The sample was PBMCs. The chain carries TRBV18 and TRBJ1-2; D is unclear. This clonotype was sampled from a man younger than 35 in good health and CMV-seropositive. DNA of the CDR3: TGTGCCAGCTCACCACCGGGAGCAGGCACGGAATCCTTC. Protein: CASSPPGAGTESF.